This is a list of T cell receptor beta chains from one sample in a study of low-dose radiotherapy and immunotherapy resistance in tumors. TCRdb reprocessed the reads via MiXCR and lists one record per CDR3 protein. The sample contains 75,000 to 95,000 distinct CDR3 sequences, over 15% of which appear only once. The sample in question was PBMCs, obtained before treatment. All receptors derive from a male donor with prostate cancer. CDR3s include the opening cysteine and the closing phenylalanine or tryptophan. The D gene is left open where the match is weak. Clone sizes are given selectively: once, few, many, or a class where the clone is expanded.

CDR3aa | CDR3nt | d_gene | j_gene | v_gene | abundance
CASSSILGPHKDEQFF | TGTGCCAGCAGCTCGATACTTGGACCCCACAAGGATGAGCAGTTCTTC | - | TRBJ2-1 | TRBV9 | many
CASSYQDGSSYEQYF | TGTGCCAGCAGCTACCAAGACGGGAGCTCCTACGAGCAGTACTTC | - | TRBJ2-7 | TRBV7-9 | -
CASSYFATGVGDTQYF | TGTGCCAGCAGTTATTTCGCGACGGGAGTGGGAGATACGCAGTATTTT | - | TRBJ2-3 | TRBV6-6 | -
CASSQEGLAVQFF | TGTGCCAGCAGCCAAGAAGGGCTAGCCGTCCAGTTCTTC | - | TRBJ2-1 | TRBV3-1 | many
CASRRGLGEQYF | TGTGCCAGCCGGAGGGGGCTTGGGGAGCAGTACTTC | - | TRBJ2-7 | TRBV6-2/TRBV6-3 | many
CASSLDFGFTDTQYF | TGTGCCAGCAGCTTAGACTTCGGCTTCACAGATACGCAGTATTTT | - | TRBJ2-3 | TRBV7-2 | many
CASSLEDRDDTQYF | TGTGCCAGCAGCTTGGAGGACAGGGATGATACGCAGTATTTT | TRBD1 | TRBJ2-3 | TRBV7-9 | many
CASSFTASSGNTIYF | TGTGCCAGCAGTTTTACAGCCTCCTCTGGAAACACCATATATTTT | - | TRBJ1-3 | TRBV28 | many
CAWSWSGRLYEQYF | TGTGCCTGGAGTTGGAGCGGGAGGTTGTACGAGCAGTACTTC | TRBD2 | TRBJ2-7 | TRBV30 | many
CASSTLDGSNQPQHF | TGTGCCAGCAGCACCCTGGACGGTAGCAATCAGCCCCAGCATTTT | - | TRBJ1-5 | TRBV9 | many
CASSLGVGEQFF | TGTGCCAGCAGCTTAGGGGTCGGTGAGCAGTTCTTC | - | TRBJ2-1 | TRBV7-2 | -
CASSAPGTAYEQYF | TGTGCCAGCAGCGCCCCCGGGACAGCCTACGAGCAGTACTTC | TRBD1 | TRBJ2-7 | TRBV7-6 | many
CASSPTSSGQETQYF | TGTGCCAGCAGCCCCACATCCAGCGGGCAAGAGACCCAGTACTTC | - | TRBJ2-5 | TRBV5-4 | many
CASSSTGSYEQYF | TGTGCCAGCAGTTCGACAGGGTCCTACGAGCAGTACTTC | TRBD1 | TRBJ2-7 | TRBV12-3/TRBV12-4 | many
CASSQYPREAFF | TGTGCCAGCAGCCAATACCCGAGGGAAGCTTTCTTT | - | TRBJ1-1 | TRBV3-1 | many
CSARPGQGAYNEQFF | TGCAGTGCTAGACCGGGACAGGGGGCTTACAATGAGCAGTTCTTC | TRBD1 | TRBJ2-1 | TRBV20-1 | many